Below, 26 T cell receptor beta chains from the same sample are listed, as sequenced in a study of shared clonotypes between healthy human individuals. Clones were sequenced by immunoSEQ multiplex PCR, and TCRdb holds only the in-frame ones, with some missing. The sample holds 2,500,000 or so clones; about 90% are singletons and the top ten take 0.37%. The sample was naive CD4+ T cells from PBMCs. The subset: CD45RA+ positively selected. These receptors were obtained from a man aged 18 to 29 in good health. Some clones in this sample may be carry-over from other donors' samples.

This rearrangement joins TRBV28 to TRBJ1-1; 7 bases agree with TRBD1. This CDR3 spans 13 amino acids. Germline lookup yields CDR1 MDHEN and CDR2 SYDVKM. The trim removed 5 bases at V and 5 bases at J, leaving 5 bases unmatched. Here the CDR3 DNA reads TGTGCCAGCAGTCCGGTACAGGGGACTGAAGCTTTCTTT. Translating gives CASSPVQGTEAFF. Based on the CDR3 plus reference TRBV28 and TRBJ1-1, the full variable domain is DVKVTQSSRYLVKRTGEKVFLECVQDMDHENMFWYRQDPGLGLRLIYFSYDVKMKEKGDIPEGYSVSREKKERFSLILESASTNQTSMYLCASSPVQGTEAFFGQGTRLTVV.

This rearrangement joins TRBV9 to TRBJ1-1; D gene uncertain. V was cut by 0 bases and J by 6 bases, with 9 bases left in between. CDR1 SGDLS and CDR2 YYNGEE come from the germline V gene. The CDR3 loop spans 13 amino acids. The CDR3 loop reads CASSVEEGAEAFF. The CDR3 DNA is TGTGCCAGCAGCGTAGAGGAAGGTGCTGAAGCTTTCTTT.

J is TRBJ1-2 and V is TRBV5-4; weak D call: TRBD1 (6 bases). The germline V and J ends were trimmed by 5 bases and 2 bases, with 19 bases remaining between them. The CDR3 has 16 residues. The germline gives CDR1 SGHNT, CDR2 YYREEE (reference sequence). The CDR3 nucleotides are TGTGCCAGCAGTAATTCCGGGACACGAACGAACTATGGCTACACCTTC. It translates to CASSNSGTRTNYGYTF. Supplemented by reference TRBV5-4 and TRBJ1-2, the full variable domain reads ETGVTQSPTHLIKTRGQQVTLRCSSQSGHNTVSWYQQALGQGPQFIFQYYREEENGRGNFPPRFSGLQFPNYSSELNVNALELDDSALYLCASSNSGTRTNYGYTFGSGTRLTVV.

V is TRBV18 and J is TRBJ1-1; D not resolved. Germline-derived CDR1 and CDR2 are KGHSH and LQKENI. Trimming left V 4 bases short and J 1 base short, with 4 bases between. CDR3 size: 12 residues. The CDR3 bases are TGTGCCAGCTCACAGGAGAACACTGAAGCTTTCTTT. It encodes CASSQENTEAFF.

The chain has TRBV27 and TRBJ2-5; D uncertain. V was clipped by 2 bases and J by 6 bases, with 10 bases between them. Germline V lookup: CDR1 MNHEY, CDR2 SMNVEV (reference sequence). CDR3 size: 13 residues. The CDR3 protein is CASSLHVTKTQYF. In DNA form, the CDR3 reads TGTGCCAGCAGTTTACACGTTACGAAGACCCAGTACTTC.

The chain is built from TRBV18 and TRBJ2-1, with 8 bases fitting TRBD1. J was trimmed by 5 bases and V by 2 bases; bases with no gene match: 2. The CDR3 consists of 14 residues. Germline CDR1 and CDR2: KGHSH and LQKENI. The CDR3 nucleotides read TGTGCCAGCTCACCAAGGACAGGGAACAATGAGCAGTTCTTC. It specifies CASSPRTGNNEQFF.

About this clone: This CDR3 is also generated by other DNA sequences in the sample. This rearrangement joins TRBV2 to TRBJ2-7; D is possibly TRBD1 or TRBD2 (6 bases each). The V end was cut by 9 bases, the J end by 5 bases, with 11 bases between. The CDR3 length is 11 residues. Germline V gene sequence: CDR1 SNHLY, CDR2 FYNNEI. The CDR3, as DNA: TGTGCCAGTCGGGGGCGGGACGAGCAGTACTTC. It translates to CASRGRDEQYF. Supplemented by reference TRBV2 and TRBJ2-7, the full variable domain reads EPEVTQTPSHQVTQMGQEVILRCVPISNHLYFYWYRQILGQKVEFLVSFYNNEISEKSEIFDDQFSVERPDGSNFTLKIRSTKLEDSAMYFCASRGRDEQYFGPGTRLTVT.

This clone was recorded a few times. The chain recombines TRBV4-2 with TRBJ2-2; 8 bases match TRBD2. J gave up 5 bases and V 4 bases, and 12 bases lay outside the gene matches. The CDR3 totals 17 residues. CDR1 and CDR2 (germline): LGHNA, YNFKEQ. CDR3: CASSPLTGREVTGELFF. CDR3 coding DNA: TGTGCCAGCAGCCCCTTAACAGGGCGGGAGGTAACCGGGGAGCTGTTTTTT.

The chain has TRBV27 and TRBJ2-3, with D tentatively TRBD1 (7 bases). CDR3 length: 13 amino acids. Germline V gene sequence: CDR1 MNHEY, CDR2 SMNVEV (reference sequence). V dropped 6 bases and J dropped 7 bases, with 14 bases sitting between them. For the CDR3, the DNA is TGTGCCAGCAGGAATGCAGGGGGGCATACGCAGTATTTT. It is translated as CASRNAGGHTQYF.

The chain combines TRBV6-4 with TRBJ2-7; 13 nucleotides align to TRBD2. The germline CDR1 and CDR2 sequences are MRHNA and SNTAGT. J was trimmed by 6 bases and V by 0 bases; bases with no gene match: 5. This CDR3 spans 16 amino acids. The CDR3 here is CASSDSLTSGRAEQYF. CDR3 coding DNA: TGTGCCAGCAGTGACTCCCTAACTAGCGGGAGGGCCGAGCAGTACTTC.

This chain links TRBV28 with TRBJ1-4; 9 bases agree with TRBD1. V shed 7 bases and J 7 bases; nucleotides not matched to a gene: 16. CDR3 length equals 17 residues. CDR1 is MDHEN, CDR2 SYDVKM, per germline. CDR3 nucleotide sequence: TGTGCCAGCACAACCGGGACAGGGAATGTGTATTTTGAAAAACTGTTTTTT. The encoded protein is CASTTGTGNVYFEKLFF.

The sample holds one count of this clone. This rearrangement joins TRBV19 to TRBJ2-7, with 8 bases fitting TRBD1. Germline CDR1 reads LNHDA; CDR2 reads SQIVND (reference sequence). V gave up 5 bases and J gave up 6 bases; unmatched junction bases: 12. The CDR3 is 15 residues long. The DNA for the CDR3 is TGTGCCAGTAGTCAGGGGCAGGGGGCGCGGCGCGAGCAGTACTTC. Its protein product is CASSQGQGARREQYF.

The genes are TRBV9 and TRBJ2-2, with D tentatively TRBD2 (5 bases). Germline loops: CDR1 SGDLS, CDR2 YYNGEE. Trimming removed 4 bases at V and 4 bases at J, with 14 bases between. The CDR3 is made up of 15 amino acids. The CDR3: CASSPWGEGTGELFF. The CDR3, as DNA: TGTGCCAGCAGCCCCTGGGGTGAGGGCACCGGGGAGCTGTTTTTT.

A remark on this clone: Other nucleotide sequences from this sample produce the same CDR3. CDR3 amino acids: CASSPQGGNTEAFF. Written as DNA, the CDR3 is TGTGCCAGCAGCCCCCAAGGGGGGAACACTGAAGCTTTCTTT. The V and J genes are TRBV9 and TRBJ1-1, with a possible D match to TRBD1 (6 bases). This CDR3 spans 14 amino acids. V gave up 4 bases and J gave up 1 base, with 11 bases separating them. The germline V gene encodes CDR1 SGDLS and CDR2 YYNGEE.

The genes are TRBV15 and TRBJ2-1; 9 bases align to TRBD2. The CDR3 is made up of 15 amino acids. Per germline, CDR1 LNHNV and CDR2 YYDKDF (reference sequence). The V gene end was trimmed by 5 bases and the J gene end by 3 bases; junction bases not matched to a gene: 5. DNA for the CDR3: TGTGCCACCAGCTTTCTAGCGGGAAGCTACAATGAGCAGTTCTTC. It yields the protein CATSFLAGSYNEQFF.

CDR3 sequence (DNA): TGTGCCAGCAGTAACCCCCCACTAGCGGGCCCACGAAGGGGCAATGAGCAGTTCTTC. As protein: CASSNPPLAGPRRGNEQFF. The chain recombines TRBV27 with TRBJ2-1; 9 bases are a match to TRBD2. The CDR3 contains 19 residues. The V gene's germline CDR1 is MNHEY and CDR2 SMNVEV (reference sequence). V shed 5 bases, J shed 6 bases, and the junction held 20 bases outside the gene matches.

Concerning this clone: Other DNA sequences in the sample encode the same CDR3. The chain is built from TRBV18 and TRBJ1-2; D might be TRBD1 (5 bases). CDR1 KGHSH and CDR2 LQKENI come from the germline V gene. V gave up 3 bases and J gave up 2 bases, with 10 bases separating them. This CDR3 comprises 14 residues. Here the CDR3 reads CASSPLDTNYGYTF. In DNA form, the CDR3 reads TGTGCCAGCTCACCCCTGGACACCAACTATGGCTACACCTTC.

J is TRBJ2-5 and V is TRBV30; TRBD1 aligns across 9 bases. This CDR3 comprises 13 residues. V lost 7 bases to trimming and J lost 7 bases; unmatched junction nucleotides: 10. Germline loops: CDR1 GTSNPN, CDR2 SVGIG (reference sequence). CDR3 amino acids: CASLQTGGGTQYF. The CDR3 DNA sequence: TGTGCCTCTCTACAGACAGGGGGAGGGACCCAGTACTTC.

The V gene is TRBV5-1, the J gene TRBJ2-7, with D perhaps matching TRBD1 or TRBD2 (5 bases each). This CDR3 is built from 14 residues. The germline CDR1 and CDR2 sequences are SGHRS and YFSETQ. Trimming cost V 1 base and J 0 bases, with 8 bases left between them. CDR3 sequence reads: CASSLNGASYEQYF. CDR3 sequence (DNA): TGCGCCAGCAGCTTGAACGGGGCCTCCTACGAGCAGTACTTC.

This rearrangement joins TRBV5-1 to TRBJ2-2; maybe TRBD2 (6 bases). Trimming removed 2 bases from V and 6 bases from J, with 20 bases in between. The CDR3 consists of 17 residues. Germline CDR1 and CDR2: SGHRS and YFSETQ. The CDR3: CASSFNVGLRVPGELFF. CDR3 nucleotide sequence: TGCGCCAGCAGCTTTAATGTGGGACTCAGGGTCCCCGGGGAGCTGTTTTTT.

This clone showed up just once. The chain carries TRBV5-1 and TRBJ1-2; D call uncertain. Germline V lookup: CDR1 SGHRS, CDR2 YFSETQ. The CDR3 covers 14 residues. Trimming stripped 1 base from V and 6 bases from J, with 13 bases between. Here the CDR3 reads CASSLNSQRDGYTF. The CDR3 DNA reads as TGCGCCAGCAGCTTGAATAGTCAGAGAGATGGCTACACCTTC.

On this clone itself: Other DNA sequences in this specimen translate into the identical CDR3. The rearrangement links TRBV5-1 to TRBJ1-3, with D perhaps matching TRBD1 (5 bases). The CDR3 length is 16 residues. Germline CDR1 is SGHRS and CDR2 is YFSETQ. Between the trimmed V and J ends, which lost 0 bases and 3 bases, there was a span of 13 bases. The CDR3 DNA sequence: TGCGCCAGCAGCTTGGTTGCGGGGCTGGGTGGAAACACCATATATTTT. Residues: CASSLVAGLGGNTIYF.

The chain couples TRBV7-6 to TRBJ2-1, with TRBD2 identical over 7 bases. The V and J ends lost 1 base and 5 bases, in that order; junction bases with no gene match: 8. The CDR3 extends over 16 amino acids. Germline CDR1 reads SGHVS; CDR2 reads FNYEAQ. The CDR3 loop reads CASSLEVAGYHNEQFF. The CDR3, as DNA: TGTGCCAGCAGCTTAGAGGTAGCGGGTTACCACAATGAGCAGTTCTTC.

V and J are TRBV19 and TRBJ2-5; 7 bases match TRBD1. Germline CDR1 is LNHDA and CDR2 is SQIVND (reference sequence). V shed 5 bases and J 2 bases; nucleotides not matched to a gene: 11. This CDR3 is 16 amino acids long. The CDR3 nucleotides read TGTGCCAGTAGTGCCCTCCCACCGGGACAGCAAGAGACCCAGTACTTC. Translated, it gives CASSALPPGQQETQYF.

Turning to this clone: Other DNA sequences within the sample encode an identical CDR3. The genes are TRBV15 and TRBJ2-7; D might be TRBD1 (6 bases). CDR3 size: 13 residues. Trimming shortened V by 0 bases and J by 5 bases, and 8 bases separated the two germline ends. In germline, CDR1 is LNHNV, CDR2 YYDKDF (reference sequence). The CDR3 loop reads CATSRDRQDEQYF. Here the CDR3 DNA reads TGTGCCACCAGCAGAGATCGACAGGACGAGCAGTACTTC.

The V and J genes are TRBV7-2 and TRBJ2-2; D unresolved. Per germline, CDR1 SGHTA and CDR2 FQGNSA. Trimming took off 2 bases at V and 1 base at J, with 11 bases between the two ends. The length of the CDR3 is 16 residues. In nucleotides, the CDR3 is TGTGCCAGCAGCTTAATAGGTTGGCAGAACACCGGGGAGCTGTTTTTT. It codes for CASSLIGWQNTGELFF.